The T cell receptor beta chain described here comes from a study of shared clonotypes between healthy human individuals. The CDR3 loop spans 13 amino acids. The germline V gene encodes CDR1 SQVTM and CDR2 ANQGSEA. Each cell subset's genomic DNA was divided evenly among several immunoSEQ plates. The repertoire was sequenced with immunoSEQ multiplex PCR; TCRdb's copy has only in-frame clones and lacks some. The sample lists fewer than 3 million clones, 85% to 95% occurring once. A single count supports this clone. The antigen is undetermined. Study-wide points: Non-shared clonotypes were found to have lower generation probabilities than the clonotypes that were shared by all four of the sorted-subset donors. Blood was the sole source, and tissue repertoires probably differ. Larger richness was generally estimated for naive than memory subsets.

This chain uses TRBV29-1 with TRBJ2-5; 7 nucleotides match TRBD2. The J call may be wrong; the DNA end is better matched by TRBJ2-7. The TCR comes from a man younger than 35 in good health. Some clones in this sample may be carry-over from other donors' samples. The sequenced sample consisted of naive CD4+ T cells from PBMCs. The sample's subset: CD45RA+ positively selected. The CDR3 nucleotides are TGCAGCGGAACCGGGGAGGGAGGCTACGAGCAGTACTTC. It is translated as CSGTGEGGYEQYF.